Presented here are 8 T cell receptor beta chains from one specimen sequenced in a study of monozygotic twins with inflammatory bowel disease. TCRdb processed the 5' RACE reads again and assigns one entry to each CDR3 protein, with no DNA. The sample features a few hundred thousand distinct CDR3 sequences, with around 2.6% in its top ten. Sequenced input: blood. Receptors originate from a human donor with ulcerative colitis or Crohn's disease, or a healthy co-twin of an affected twin (not recorded which).

The chain joins TRBV7-3 to TRBJ2-1. CDR3 length equals 15 residues. Germline V gives CDR1 SGHTA, CDR2 FQGTGA. CDR3 sequence reads: CASSADPMIYNEQFF.

The chain has TRBV19 and TRBJ1-5; TCRdb proposes TRBD1, but this gene call is untestable without DNA. The CDR3 spans 16 residues. CDR1 and CDR2 from the germline V gene are LNHDA and SQIVND (reference sequence). CDR3 residues: CASSITSRGLAQPQHF. Drawing the rest from reference TRBV19 and TRBJ1-5, the complete variable domain is DGGITQSPKYLFRKEGQNVTLSCEQNLNHDAMYWYRQDPGQGLRLIYYSQIVNDFQKGDIAEGYSVSREKKESFPLTVTSAQKNPTAFYLCASSITSRGLAQPQHFGDGTRLSIL.

This chain uses TRBV4-3 with TRBJ2-7. The CDR3 is 13 residues long. In germline, CDR1 is LGHNA, CDR2 YSLEER. CDR3 loop: CASSQWRSYEQYF.

The V gene is TRBV5-1, the J gene TRBJ2-5; TCRdb picks TRBD1, but there is no DNA to check that call. CDR1 SGHRS and CDR2 YFSETQ come from the germline V gene. There are 13 residues in the CDR3. The CDR3 sequence: CASSMTGKETQYF.

The genes are TRBV29-1 and TRBJ2-7; absent DNA, TCRdb's TRBD1 call cannot be checked. Looked up from germline, CDR1 is SQVTM and CDR2 is ANQGSEA. CDR3 length equals 15 residues. This chain's CDR3 is CSVEPGTGPNYEQYF.

The chain joins TRBV4-3 to TRBJ2-4; the TCRdb call, TRBD1, lacks DNA for checking. This CDR3 region has 16 residues. Germline CDR1 and CDR2: LGHNA and YSLEER. The chain's CDR3 is CASSQPADGAKNIQYF.

The rearrangement uses TRBV20-1 and TRBJ1-5; the D gene TCRdb calls, TRBD1, cannot be checked with no DNA. Germline CDR1 is DFQATT and CDR2 is SNEGSKA (reference sequence). This CDR3 has 15 residues. The CDR3 spells CSARWDTLWNQPQHF.

This rearrangement joins TRBV5-4 to TRBJ1-2; absent DNA, TCRdb's TRBD1 call cannot be checked. The CDR3 sequence is 15 residues long. The V gene's germline CDR1 is SGHNT and CDR2 YYREEE (reference sequence). This CDR3 reads CASSLPRGQGYGYTF.